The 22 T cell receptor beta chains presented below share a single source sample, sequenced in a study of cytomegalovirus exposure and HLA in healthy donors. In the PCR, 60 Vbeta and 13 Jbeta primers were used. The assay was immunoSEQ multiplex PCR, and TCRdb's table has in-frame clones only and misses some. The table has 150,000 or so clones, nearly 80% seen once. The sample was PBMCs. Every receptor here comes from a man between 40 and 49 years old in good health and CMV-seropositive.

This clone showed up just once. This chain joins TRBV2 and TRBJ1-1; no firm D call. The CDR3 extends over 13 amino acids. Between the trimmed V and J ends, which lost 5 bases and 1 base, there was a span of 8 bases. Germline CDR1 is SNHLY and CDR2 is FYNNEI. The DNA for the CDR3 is TGTGCCAGCAGTATCGACAAGAACACTGAAGCTTTCTTT. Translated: CASSIDKNTEAFF.

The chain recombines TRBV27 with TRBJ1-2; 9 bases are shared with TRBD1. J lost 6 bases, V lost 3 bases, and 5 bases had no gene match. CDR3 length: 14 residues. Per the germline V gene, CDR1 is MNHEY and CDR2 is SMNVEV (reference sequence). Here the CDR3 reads CASSLSGTGNGYTF. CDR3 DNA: TGTGCCAGCAGTTTGTCCGGGACAGGGAATGGCTACACCTTC.

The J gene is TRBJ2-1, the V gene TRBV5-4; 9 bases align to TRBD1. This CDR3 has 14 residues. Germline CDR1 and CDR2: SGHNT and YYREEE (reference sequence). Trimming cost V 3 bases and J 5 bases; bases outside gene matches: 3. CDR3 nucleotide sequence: TGTGCCAGCAGCTGGCGGGACAGGGACAATGAGCAGTTCTTC. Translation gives CASSWRDRDNEQFF.

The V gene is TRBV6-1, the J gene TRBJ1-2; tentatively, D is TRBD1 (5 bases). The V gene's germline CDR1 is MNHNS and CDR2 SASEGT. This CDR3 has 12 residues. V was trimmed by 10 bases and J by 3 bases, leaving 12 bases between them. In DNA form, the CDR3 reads TGTGCCAATGGAGGGACGGACTATGGCTACACCTTC. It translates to CANGGTDYGYTF.

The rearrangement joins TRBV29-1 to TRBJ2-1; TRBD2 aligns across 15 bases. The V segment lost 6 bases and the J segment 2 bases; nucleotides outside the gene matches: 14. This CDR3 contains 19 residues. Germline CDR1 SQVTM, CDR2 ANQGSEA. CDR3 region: CSVRTGPGTSGRPYNEQFF. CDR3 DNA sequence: TGCAGCGTCCGGACAGGGCCCGGGACTAGCGGGAGGCCCTACAATGAGCAGTTCTTC.

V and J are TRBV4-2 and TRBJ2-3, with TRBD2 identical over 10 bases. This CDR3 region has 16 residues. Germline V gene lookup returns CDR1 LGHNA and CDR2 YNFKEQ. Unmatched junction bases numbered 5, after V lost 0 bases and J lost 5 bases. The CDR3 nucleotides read TGTGCCAGCAGCCAAGATTGGACTAGCGGAGTAGATACGCAGTATTTT. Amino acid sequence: CASSQDWTSGVDTQYF.

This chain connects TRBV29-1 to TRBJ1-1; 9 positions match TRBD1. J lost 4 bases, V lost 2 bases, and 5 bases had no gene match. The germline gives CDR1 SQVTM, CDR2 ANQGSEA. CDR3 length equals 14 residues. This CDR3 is CSVERDRAITEAFF. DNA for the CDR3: TGCAGCGTTGAACGGGACAGGGCGATCACTGAAGCTTTCTTT.

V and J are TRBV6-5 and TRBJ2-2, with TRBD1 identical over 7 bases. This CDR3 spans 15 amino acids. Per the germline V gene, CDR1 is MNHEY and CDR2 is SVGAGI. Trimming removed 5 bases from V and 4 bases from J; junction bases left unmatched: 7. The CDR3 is CASSRGQLLTGELFF. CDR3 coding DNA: TGTGCCAGCAGTAGGGGACAGCTACTCACCGGGGAGCTGTTTTTT.

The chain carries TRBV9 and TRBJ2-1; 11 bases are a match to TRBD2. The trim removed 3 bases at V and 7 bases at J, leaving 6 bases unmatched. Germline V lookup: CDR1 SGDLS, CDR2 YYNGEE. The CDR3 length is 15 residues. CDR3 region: CASSAASGRLNEQFF. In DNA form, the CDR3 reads TGTGCCAGCAGCGCCGCTAGCGGGAGGTTGAATGAGCAGTTCTTC. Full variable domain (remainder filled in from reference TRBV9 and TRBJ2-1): DSGVTQTPKHLITATGQRVTLRCSPRSGDLSVYWYQQSLDQGLQFLIQYYNGEERAKGNILERFSAQQFPDLHSELNLSSLELGDSALYFCASSAASGRLNEQFFGPGTRLTVL.

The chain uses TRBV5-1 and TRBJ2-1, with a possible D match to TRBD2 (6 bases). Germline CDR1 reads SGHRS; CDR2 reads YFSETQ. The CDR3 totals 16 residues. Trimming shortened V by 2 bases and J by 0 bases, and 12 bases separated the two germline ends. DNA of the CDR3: TGCGCCAGCAGCTTTGCGGGACCTAGCTCCTACAATGAGCAGTTCTTC. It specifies CASSFAGPSSYNEQFF.

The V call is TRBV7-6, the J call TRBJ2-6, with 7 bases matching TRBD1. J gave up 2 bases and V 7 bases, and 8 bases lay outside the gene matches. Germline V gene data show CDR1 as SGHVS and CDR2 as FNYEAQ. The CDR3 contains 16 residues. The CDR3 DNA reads TGTGCCAGCACGGCAGGGGGACCCCCTGGGGCCAACGTCCTGACTTTC. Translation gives CASTAGGPPGANVLTF.

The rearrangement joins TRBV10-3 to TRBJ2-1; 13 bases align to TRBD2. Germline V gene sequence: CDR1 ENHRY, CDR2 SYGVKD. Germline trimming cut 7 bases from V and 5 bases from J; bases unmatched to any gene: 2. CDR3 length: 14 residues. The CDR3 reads CAIKGTSGNNEQFF. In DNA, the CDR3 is TGTGCCATCAAAGGGACTAGCGGGAACAATGAGCAGTTCTTC.

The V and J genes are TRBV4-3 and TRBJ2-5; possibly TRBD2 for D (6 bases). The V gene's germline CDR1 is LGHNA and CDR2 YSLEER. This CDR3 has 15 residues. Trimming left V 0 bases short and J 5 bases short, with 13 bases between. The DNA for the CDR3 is TGCGCCAGCAGCCAAGATTGGGGGGAGGAGGAGACCCAGTACTTC. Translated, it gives CASSQDWGEEETQYF.

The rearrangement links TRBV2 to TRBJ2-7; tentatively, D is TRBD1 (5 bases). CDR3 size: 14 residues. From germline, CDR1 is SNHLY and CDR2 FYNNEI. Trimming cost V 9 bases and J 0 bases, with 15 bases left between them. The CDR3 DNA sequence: TGTGCCAGAAGAGCCCAGACAGACTCCTACGAGCAGTACTTC. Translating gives CARRAQTDSYEQYF. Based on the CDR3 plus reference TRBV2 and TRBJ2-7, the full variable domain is EPEVTQTPSHQVTQMGQEVILRCVPISNHLYFYWYRQILGQKVEFLVSFYNNEISEKSEIFDDQFSVERPDGSNFTLKIRSTKLEDSAMYFCARRAQTDSYEQYFGPGTRLTVT.

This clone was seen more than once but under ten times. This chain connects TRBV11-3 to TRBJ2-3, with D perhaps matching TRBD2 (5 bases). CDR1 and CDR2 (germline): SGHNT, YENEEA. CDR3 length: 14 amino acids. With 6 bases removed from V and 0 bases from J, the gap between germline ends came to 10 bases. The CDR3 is CASRRGSSTDTQYF. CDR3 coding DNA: TGTGCCAGCAGGCGCGGGTCTAGCACAGATACGCAGTATTTT.

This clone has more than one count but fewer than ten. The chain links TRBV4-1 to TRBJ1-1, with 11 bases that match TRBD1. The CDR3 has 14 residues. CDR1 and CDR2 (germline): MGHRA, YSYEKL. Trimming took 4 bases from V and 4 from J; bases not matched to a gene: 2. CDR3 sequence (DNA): TGCGCCAGCAGCCCGGGACAGGGGGGCACTGAAGCTTTCTTT. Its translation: CASSPGQGGTEAFF.

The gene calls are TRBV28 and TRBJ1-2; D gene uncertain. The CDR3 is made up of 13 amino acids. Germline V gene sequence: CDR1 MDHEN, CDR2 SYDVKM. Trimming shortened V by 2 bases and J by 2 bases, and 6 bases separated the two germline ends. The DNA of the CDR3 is TGTGCCAGCAGTTTACTGTCGAACTATGGCTACACCTTC. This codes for CASSLLSNYGYTF.

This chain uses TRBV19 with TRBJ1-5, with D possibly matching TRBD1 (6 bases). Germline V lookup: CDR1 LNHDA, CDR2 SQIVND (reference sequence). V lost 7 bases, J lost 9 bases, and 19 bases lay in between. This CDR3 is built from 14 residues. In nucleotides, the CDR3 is TGTGCCAGTATGGTGTGGGGGCAATCATTGCCCCAGCATTTT. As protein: CASMVWGQSLPQHF.

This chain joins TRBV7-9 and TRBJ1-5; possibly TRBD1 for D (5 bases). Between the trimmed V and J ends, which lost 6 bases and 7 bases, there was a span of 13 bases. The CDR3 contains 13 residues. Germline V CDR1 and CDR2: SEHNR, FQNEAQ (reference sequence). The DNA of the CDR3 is TGTGCCAGCAGTCGTACAGGAAAACAGCCCCAGCATTTT. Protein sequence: CASSRTGKQPQHF.

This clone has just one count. CDR3 region: CASSLVGAESYEQYF. The DNA of the CDR3 is TGTGCCAGCAGCTTAGTGGGGGCTGAGAGTTACGAGCAGTACTTC. The J gene is TRBJ2-7, the V gene TRBV7-2; maybe TRBD1 (6 bases). Trimming pared 1 base from V and 4 bases from J, leaving 14 bases between. CDR1 SGHTA and CDR2 FQGNSA come from the germline V gene. CDR3 length: 15 residues.

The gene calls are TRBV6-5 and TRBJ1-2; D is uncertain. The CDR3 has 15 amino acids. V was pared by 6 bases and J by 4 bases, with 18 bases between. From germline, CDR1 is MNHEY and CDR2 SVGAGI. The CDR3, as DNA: TGTGCCAGCAGACCAAACACCCCCGGGATCTATGGCTACACCTTC. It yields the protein CASRPNTPGIYGYTF.

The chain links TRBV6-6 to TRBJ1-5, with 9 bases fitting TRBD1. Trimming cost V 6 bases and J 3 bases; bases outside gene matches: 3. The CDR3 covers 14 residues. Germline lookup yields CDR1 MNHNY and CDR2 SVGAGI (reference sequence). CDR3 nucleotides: TGTGCCAGCAGGACAGGGGGTGTCAATCAGCCCCAGCATTTT. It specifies CASRTGGVNQPQHF.